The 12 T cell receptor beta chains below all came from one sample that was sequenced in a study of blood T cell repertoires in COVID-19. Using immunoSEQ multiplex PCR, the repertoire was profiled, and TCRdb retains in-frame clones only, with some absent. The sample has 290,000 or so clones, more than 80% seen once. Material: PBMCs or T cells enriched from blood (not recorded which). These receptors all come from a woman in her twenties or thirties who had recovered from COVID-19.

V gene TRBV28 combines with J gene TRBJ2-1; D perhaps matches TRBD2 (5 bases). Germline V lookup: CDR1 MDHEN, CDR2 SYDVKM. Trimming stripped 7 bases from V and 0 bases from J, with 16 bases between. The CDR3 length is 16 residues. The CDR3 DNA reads TGTGCCAGCACCCTAGCACGGGCCTACTCCTACAATGAGCAGTTCTTC. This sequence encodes CASTLARAYSYNEQFF.

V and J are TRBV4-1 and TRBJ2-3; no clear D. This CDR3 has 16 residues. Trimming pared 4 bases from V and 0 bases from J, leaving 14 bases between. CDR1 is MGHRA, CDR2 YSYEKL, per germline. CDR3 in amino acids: CASSLIPVPSTDTQYF. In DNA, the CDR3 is TGCGCCAGCAGCCTTATCCCAGTTCCAAGCACAGATACGCAGTATTTT.

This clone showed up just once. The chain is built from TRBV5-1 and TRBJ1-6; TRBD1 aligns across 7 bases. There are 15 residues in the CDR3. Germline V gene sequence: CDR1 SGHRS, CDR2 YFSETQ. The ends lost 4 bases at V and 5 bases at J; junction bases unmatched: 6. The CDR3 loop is CASSKGTVDNSPLHF. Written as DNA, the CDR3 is TGCGCCAGCAGCAAAGGGACAGTCGATAATTCACCCCTCCACTTT.

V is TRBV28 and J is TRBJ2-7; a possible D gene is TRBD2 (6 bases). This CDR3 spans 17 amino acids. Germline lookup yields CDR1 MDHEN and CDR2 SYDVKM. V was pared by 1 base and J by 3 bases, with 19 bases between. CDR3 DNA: TGTGCCAGCAGTTTATCGCGTTGGGGGGAGGAGGGCTACGAGCAGTACTTC. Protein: CASSLSRWGEEGYEQYF. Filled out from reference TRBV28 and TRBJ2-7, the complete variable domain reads DVKVTQSSRYLVKRTGEKVFLECVQDMDHENMFWYRQDPGLGLRLIYFSYDVKMKEKGDIPEGYSVSREKKERFSLILESASTNQTSMYLCASSLSRWGEEGYEQYFGPGTRLTVT.

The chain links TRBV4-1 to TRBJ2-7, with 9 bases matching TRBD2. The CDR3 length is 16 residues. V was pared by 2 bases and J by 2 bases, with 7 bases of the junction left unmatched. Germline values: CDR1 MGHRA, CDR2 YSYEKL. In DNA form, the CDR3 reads TGCGCCAGCAGCCAACAGGCGGGAGGGTCTACCTACGAGCAGTACTTC. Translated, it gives CASSQQAGGSTYEQYF.

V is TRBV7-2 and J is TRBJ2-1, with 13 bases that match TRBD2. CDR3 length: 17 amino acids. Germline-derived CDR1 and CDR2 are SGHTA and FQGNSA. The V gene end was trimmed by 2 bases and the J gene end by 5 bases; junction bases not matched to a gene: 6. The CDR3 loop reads CASSLFPGLAGDNEQFF. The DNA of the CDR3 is TGTGCCAGCAGCTTATTTCCAGGACTAGCGGGAGACAATGAGCAGTTCTTC. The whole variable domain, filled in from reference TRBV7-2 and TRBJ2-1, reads GAGVSQSPSNKVTEKGKDVELRCDPISGHTALYWYRQSLGQGLEFLIYFQGNSAPDKSGLPSDRFSAERTGGSVSTLTIQRTQQEDSAVYLCASSLFPGLAGDNEQFFGPGTRLTVL.

The CDR3 loop is CASSGPQGRNNSPLHF. CDR3 DNA: TGTGCCAGCAGTGGACCACAGGGGCGGAATAATTCACCCCTCCACTTT. This rearrangement joins TRBV28 to TRBJ1-6; 7 bases map to TRBD1. Trimming removed 5 bases from V and 5 bases from J; junction bases left unmatched: 9. CDR1 MDHEN and CDR2 SYDVKM come from the germline V gene. The CDR3 runs 16 residues.

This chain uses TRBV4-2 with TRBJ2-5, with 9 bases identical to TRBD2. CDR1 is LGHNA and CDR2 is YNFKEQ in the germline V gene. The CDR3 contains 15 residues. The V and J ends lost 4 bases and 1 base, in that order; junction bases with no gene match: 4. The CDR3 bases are TGTGCCAGCAGCCCGTGGACTAGCGCCCAAGAGACCCAGTACTTC. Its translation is CASSPWTSAQETQYF.

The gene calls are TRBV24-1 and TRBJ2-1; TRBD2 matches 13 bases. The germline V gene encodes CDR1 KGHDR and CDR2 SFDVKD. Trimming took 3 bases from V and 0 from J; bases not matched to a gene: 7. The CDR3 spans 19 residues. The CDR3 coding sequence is TGTGCCACCAGTGATCCCGGACTAGCGGGAGCGAGCTCCTACAATGAGCAGTTCTTC. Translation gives CATSDPGLAGASSYNEQFF.

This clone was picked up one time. The CDR3 spells CASRKAGGPYNEQFF. In DNA form, the CDR3 reads TGTGCCAGCAGGAAAGCGGGAGGGCCATACAATGAGCAGTTCTTC. J is TRBJ2-1 and V is TRBV7-2, with 10 bases fitting TRBD2. The CDR3 runs to 15 residues. With V trimmed by 6 bases and J by 4 bases, 6 bases remained unmatched. CDR1 SGHTA and CDR2 FQGNSA come from the germline V gene.

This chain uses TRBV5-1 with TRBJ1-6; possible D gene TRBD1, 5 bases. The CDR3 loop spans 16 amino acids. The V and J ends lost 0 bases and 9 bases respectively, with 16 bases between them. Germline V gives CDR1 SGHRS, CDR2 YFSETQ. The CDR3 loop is CASSLVGGAGGSPLHF. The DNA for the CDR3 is TGCGCCAGCAGCTTGGTCGGGGGAGCGGGGGGTTCACCCCTCCACTTT. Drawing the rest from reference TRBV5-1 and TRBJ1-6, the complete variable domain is KAGVTQTPRYLIKTRGQQVTLSCSPISGHRSVSWYQQTPGQGLQFLFEYFSETQRNKGNFPGRFSGRQFSNSRSEMNVSTLELGDSALYLCASSLVGGAGGSPLHFGNGTRLTVT.

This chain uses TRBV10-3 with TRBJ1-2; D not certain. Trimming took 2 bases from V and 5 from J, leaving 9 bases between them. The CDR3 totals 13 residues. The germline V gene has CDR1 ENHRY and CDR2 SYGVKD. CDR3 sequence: CAISEPSGYGYTF. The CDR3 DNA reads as TGTGCCATCAGTGAGCCTAGTGGGTATGGCTACACCTTC.